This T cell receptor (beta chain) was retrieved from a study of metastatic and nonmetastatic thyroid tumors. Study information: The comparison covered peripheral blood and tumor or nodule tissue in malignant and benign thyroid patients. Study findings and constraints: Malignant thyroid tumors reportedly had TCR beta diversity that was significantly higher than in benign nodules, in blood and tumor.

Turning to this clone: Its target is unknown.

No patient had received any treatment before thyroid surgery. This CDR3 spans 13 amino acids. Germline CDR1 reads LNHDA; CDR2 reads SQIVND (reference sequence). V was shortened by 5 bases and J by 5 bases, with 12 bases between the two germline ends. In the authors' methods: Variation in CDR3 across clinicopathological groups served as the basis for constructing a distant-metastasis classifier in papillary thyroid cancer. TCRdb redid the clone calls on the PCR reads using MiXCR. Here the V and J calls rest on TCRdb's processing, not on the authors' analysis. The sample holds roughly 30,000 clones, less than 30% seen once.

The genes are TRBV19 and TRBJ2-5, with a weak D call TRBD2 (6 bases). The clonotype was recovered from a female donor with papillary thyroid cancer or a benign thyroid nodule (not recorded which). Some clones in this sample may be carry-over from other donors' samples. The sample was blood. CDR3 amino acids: CASSGASGETQYF. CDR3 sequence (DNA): TGTGCCAGTAGTGGGGCGAGCGGGGAGACCCAGTACTTC. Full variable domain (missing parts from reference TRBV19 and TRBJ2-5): DGGITQSPKYLFRKEGQNVTLSCEQNLNHDAMYWYRQDPGQGLRLIYYSQIVNDFQKGDIAEGYSVSREKKESFPLTVTSAQKNPTAFYLCASSGASGETQYFGPGTRLLVL.